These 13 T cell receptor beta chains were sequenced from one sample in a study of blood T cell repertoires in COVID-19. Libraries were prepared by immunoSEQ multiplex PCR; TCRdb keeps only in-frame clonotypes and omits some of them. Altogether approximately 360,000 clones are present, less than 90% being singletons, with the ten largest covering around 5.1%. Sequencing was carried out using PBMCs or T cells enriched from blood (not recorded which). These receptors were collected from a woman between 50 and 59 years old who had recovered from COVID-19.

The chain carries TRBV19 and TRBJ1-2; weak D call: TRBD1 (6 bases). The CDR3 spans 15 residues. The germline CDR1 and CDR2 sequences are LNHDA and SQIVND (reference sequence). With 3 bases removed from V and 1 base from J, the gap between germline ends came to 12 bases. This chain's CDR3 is CASSISQGHNYGYTF. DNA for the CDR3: TGTGCCAGTAGTATTTCGCAGGGGCATAACTATGGCTACACCTTC. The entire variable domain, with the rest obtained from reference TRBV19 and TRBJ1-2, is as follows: DGGITQSPKYLFRKEGQNVTLSCEQNLNHDAMYWYRQDPGQGLRLIYYSQIVNDFQKGDIAEGYSVSREKKESFPLTVTSAQKNPTAFYLCASSISQGHNYGYTFGSGTRLTVV.

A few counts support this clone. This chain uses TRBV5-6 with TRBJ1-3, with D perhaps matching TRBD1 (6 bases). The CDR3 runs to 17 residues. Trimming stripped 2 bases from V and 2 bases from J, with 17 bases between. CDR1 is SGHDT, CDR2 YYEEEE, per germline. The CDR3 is CASSLFGQLGTGNTIYF. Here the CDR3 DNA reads TGTGCCAGCAGCTTATTTGGACAGCTTGGAACTGGAAACACCATATATTTT.

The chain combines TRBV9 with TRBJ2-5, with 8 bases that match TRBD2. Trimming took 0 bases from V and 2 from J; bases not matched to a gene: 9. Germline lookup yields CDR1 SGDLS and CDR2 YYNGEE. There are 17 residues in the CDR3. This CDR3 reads CASSVGSSGGNQETQYF. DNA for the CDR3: TGTGCCAGCAGCGTAGGATCAAGCGGGGGAAATCAAGAGACCCAGTACTTC. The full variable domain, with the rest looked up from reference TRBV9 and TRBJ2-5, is DSGVTQTPKHLITATGQRVTLRCSPRSGDLSVYWYQQSLDQGLQFLIQYYNGEERAKGNILERFSAQQFPDLHSELNLSSLELGDSALYFCASSVGSSGGNQETQYFGPGTRLLVL.

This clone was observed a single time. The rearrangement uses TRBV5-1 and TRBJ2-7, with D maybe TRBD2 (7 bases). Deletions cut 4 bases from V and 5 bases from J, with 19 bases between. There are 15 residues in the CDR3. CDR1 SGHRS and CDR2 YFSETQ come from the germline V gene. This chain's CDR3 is CASSPGHAGVHEQYF. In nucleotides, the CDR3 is TGCGCCAGCAGCCCGGGACATGCGGGGGTGCACGAGCAGTACTTC.

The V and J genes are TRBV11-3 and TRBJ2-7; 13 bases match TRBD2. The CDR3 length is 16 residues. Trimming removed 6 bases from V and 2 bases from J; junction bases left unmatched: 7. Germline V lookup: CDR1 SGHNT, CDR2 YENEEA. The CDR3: CASSHGLAGVAYEQYF. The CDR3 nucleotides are TGTGCCAGCAGTCACGGACTAGCGGGGGTAGCCTACGAGCAGTACTTC. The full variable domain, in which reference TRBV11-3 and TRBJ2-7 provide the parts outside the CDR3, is EAGVVQSPRYKIIEKKQPVAFWCNPISGHNTLYWYLQNLGQGPELLIRYENEEAVDDSQLPKDRFSAERLKGVDSTLKIQPAELGDSAVYLCASSHGLAGVAYEQYFGPGTRLTVT.

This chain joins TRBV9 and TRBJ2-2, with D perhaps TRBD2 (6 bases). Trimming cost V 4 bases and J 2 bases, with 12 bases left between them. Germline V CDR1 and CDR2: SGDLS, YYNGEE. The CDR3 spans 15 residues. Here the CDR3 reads CASSHRDSNTGELFF. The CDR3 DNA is TGTGCCAGCAGCCACCGGGACTCAAACACCGGGGAGCTGTTTTTT. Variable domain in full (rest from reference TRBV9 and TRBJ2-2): DSGVTQTPKHLITATGQRVTLRCSPRSGDLSVYWYQQSLDQGLQFLIQYYNGEERAKGNILERFSAQQFPDLHSELNLSSLELGDSALYFCASSHRDSNTGELFFGEGSRLTVL.

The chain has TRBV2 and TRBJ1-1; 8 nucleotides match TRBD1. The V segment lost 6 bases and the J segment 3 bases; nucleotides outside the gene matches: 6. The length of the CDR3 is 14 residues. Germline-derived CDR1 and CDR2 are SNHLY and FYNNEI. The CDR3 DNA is TGTGCCAGCAGCGAGGACAGGGCCTACACTGAAGCTTTCTTT. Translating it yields CASSEDRAYTEAFF.

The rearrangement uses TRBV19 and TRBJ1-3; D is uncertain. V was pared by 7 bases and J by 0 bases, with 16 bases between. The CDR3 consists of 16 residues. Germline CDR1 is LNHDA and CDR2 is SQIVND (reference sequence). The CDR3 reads CASKNDAWSSGNTIYF. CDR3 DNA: TGTGCCAGTAAAAATGACGCCTGGAGCTCTGGAAACACCATATATTTT.

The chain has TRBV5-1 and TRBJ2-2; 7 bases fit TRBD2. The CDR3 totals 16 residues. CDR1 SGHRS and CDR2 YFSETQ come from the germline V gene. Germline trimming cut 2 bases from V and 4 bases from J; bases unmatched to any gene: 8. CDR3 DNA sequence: TGCGCCAGCAGCTTTAATGGGCTAGCGGTCACCGGGGAGCTGTTTTTT. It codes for CASSFNGLAVTGELFF.

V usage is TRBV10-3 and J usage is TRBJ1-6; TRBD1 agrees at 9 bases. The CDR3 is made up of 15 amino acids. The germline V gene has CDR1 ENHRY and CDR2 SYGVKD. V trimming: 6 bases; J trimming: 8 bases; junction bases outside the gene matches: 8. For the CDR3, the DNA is TGTGCCATCAGAGGGGGACAGGGAAAGGATTCACCCCTCCACTTT. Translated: CAIRGGQGKDSPLHF.

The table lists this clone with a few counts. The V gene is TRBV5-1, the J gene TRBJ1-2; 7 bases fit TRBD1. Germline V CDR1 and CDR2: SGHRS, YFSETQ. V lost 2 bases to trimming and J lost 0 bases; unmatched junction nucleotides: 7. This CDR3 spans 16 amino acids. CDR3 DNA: TGCGCCAGCAGCTTAAACACCGGGACAGCTAACTATGGCTACACCTTC. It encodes CASSLNTGTANYGYTF.

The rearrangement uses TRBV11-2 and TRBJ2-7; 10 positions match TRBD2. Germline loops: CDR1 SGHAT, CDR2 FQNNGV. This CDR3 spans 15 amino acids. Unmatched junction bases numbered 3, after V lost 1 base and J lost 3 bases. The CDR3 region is CASSLGPSGSYEQYF. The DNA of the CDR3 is TGTGCCAGCAGCTTAGGTCCTAGCGGGAGCTACGAGCAGTACTTC.

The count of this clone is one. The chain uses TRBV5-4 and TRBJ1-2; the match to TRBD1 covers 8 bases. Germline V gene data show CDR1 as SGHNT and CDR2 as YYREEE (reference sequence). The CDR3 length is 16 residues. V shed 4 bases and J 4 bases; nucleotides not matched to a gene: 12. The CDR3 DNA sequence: TGTGCCAGCAGCCCCCCTGGGCAGGGGGCCCGCTATGGCTACACCTTC. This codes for CASSPPGQGARYGYTF.